These T cell receptor beta chains were read from a single sample in a study of T cells in localized non-small cell lung cancer. Sequencing used immunoSEQ multiplex PCR; TCRdb keeps in-frame clones, though not all of them. Of 25,000 to 35,000 clones in the sample, roughly 77% were seen once. The source material was peripheral blood, sampled before any cancer treatment. These receptors all come from a male donor older than 55 with stage III squamous cell lung carcinoma. Each CDR3 is given with its conserved first and last residue. The D gene is left open where the match is weak.

CDR3nt | CDR3aa | v_gene | d_gene | j_gene
TGCGCCAGCAGCTTCAGGGGAAACTCTGGAAACACCATATATTTT | CASSFRGNSGNTIYF | TRBV5-1 | NA | TRBJ1-3
TGTGCCAGCAACGTACAGGGAGATCAGCCCCAGCATTTT | CASNVQGDQPQHF | TRBV5-8 | NA | TRBJ1-5
TGTGCCAGCAGCTCACCCTCGACGGCGCCCATATCCTATAATTCACCCCTCCACTTT | CASSSPSTAPISYNSPLHF | TRBV7-9 | NA | TRBJ1-6
TGTGCCAGCAGTCCCAGGGAGAGCACAGATACGCAGTATTTT | CASSPRESTDTQYF | TRBV27 | NA | TRBJ2-3
TGTGCCAGCAGCGTAGATAAGGGGCGCGGTAATGAAAAACTGTTTTTT | CASSVDKGRGNEKLFF | TRBV9 | NA | TRBJ1-4
TGTGCCAGCATATGTCTACACCCCCCCGATCAGCCCCAGCATTTT | CASICLHPPDQPQHF | TRBV21-1 | NA | TRBJ1-5
TGTGCCAGTACTTCAGGGTACAATCAGCCCCAGCATTTT | CASTSGYNQPQHF | TRBV6-5 | NA | TRBJ1-5
TGTGCCAGCAGGGCAGGGTGGTACAATGAGCAGTTCTTC | CASRAGWYNEQFF | TRBV27 | NA | TRBJ2-1
TGTGCCACCAGCAGAGAGGACTCGGAGGTGGATACGCAGTATTTT | CATSREDSEVDTQYF | TRBV15 | NA | TRBJ2-3
TGTGCCAGCAGCTTAGGGACAGGGGGCAGGCCCCAGCATTTT | CASSLGTGGRPQHF | TRBV5-6 | TRBD1 | TRBJ1-5
TGCGCCAGCAGCCAAGATAGGGCAGGGATGGGGAGCTCCTATAATTCACCCCTCCACTTT | CASSQDRAGMGSSYNSPLHF | TRBV4-3 | NA | TRBJ1-6
TGTGCCAGCTCACCAATCAGGAGGGGCACCGGGGAGCTGTTTTTT | CASSPIRRGTGELFF | TRBV18 | NA | TRBJ2-2
TGTGCCAGCAGGACACTCTTCAGTAACTATGGCTACACCTTC | CASRTLFSNYGYTF | TRBV27 | NA | TRBJ1-2
TGTGCCAGCAGAGAGGGACAGGGGGCTTTCTACGAGCAGTACTTC | CASREGQGAFYEQYF | TRBV6-5 | TRBD1 | TRBJ2-7
TGTGCCAGCGCGCCGGGGGTACAGGACACCGGGGAGCTGTTTTTT | CASAPGVQDTGELFF | TRBV6-6 | NA | TRBJ2-2
TGTGCCAGCAGCTTGGGACGTGTTGGTCAGGGTCGCTCCTACGAGCAGTACTTC | CASSLGRVGQGRSYEQYF | TRBV5-5 | NA | TRBJ2-7
TGTGCCAGCACCTTTGGGGGTCTAGCGGGAGGAACAGATACGCAGTATTTT | CASTFGGLAGGTDTQYF | TRBV7-2 | TRBD2 | TRBJ2-3
TGTGCCAGCTCGAACGTGGCCTACAATGAGCAGTTCTTC | CASSNVAYNEQFF | TRBV18 | NA | TRBJ2-1